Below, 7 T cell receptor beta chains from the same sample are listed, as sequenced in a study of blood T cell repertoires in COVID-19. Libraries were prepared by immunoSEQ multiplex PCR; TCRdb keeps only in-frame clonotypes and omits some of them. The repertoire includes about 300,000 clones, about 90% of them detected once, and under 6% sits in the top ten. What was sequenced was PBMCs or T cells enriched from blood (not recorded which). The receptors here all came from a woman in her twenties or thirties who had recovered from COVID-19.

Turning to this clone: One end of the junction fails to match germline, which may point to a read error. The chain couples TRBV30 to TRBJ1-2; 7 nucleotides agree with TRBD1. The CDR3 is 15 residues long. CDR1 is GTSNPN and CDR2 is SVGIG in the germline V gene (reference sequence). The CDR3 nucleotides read TGTGCCTGGAGTCCGAGGACAGGACTCAACTGTGGCTACACCTTC. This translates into CAWSPRTGLNCGYTF.

The CDR3 sequence is CASSLREGRLYGYTF. CDR3 coding DNA: TGTGCCAGCAGTCTCCGGGAGGGGCGCCTCTATGGCTACACCTTC. This rearrangement joins TRBV27 to TRBJ1-2; D might be TRBD1 (5 bases). Trimming removed 5 bases from V and 4 bases from J, with 17 bases in between. The CDR3 consists of 15 residues. Germline V CDR1 and CDR2: MNHEY, SMNVEV (reference sequence).

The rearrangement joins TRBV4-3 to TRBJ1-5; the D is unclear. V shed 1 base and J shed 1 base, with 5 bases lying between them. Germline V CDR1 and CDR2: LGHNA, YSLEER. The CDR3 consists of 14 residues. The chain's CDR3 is CASSQGVSNQPQHF. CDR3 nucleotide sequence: TGCGCCAGCAGCCAAGGCGTCAGCAATCAGCCCCAGCATTTT.

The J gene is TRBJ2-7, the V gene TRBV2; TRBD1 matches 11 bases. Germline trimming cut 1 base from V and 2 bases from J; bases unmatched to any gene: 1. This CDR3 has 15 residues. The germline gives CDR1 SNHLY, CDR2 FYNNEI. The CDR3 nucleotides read TGTGCCAGCAGTGAAGGGACAGGGGGCACCTACGAGCAGTACTTC. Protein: CASSEGTGGTYEQYF.

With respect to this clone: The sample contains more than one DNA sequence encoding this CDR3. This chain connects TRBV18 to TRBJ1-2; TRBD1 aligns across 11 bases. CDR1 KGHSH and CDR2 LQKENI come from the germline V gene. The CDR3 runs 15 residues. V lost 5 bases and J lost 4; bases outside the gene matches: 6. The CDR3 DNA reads TGTGCCAGCTCATCCGGACAGGGGGCTGTCTATGGCTACACCTTC. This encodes CASSSGQGAVYGYTF.

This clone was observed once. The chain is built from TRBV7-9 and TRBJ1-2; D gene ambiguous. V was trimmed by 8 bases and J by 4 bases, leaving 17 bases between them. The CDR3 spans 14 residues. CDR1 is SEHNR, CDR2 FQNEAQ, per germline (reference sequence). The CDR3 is CASAGRIPGYGYTF. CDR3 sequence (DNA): TGTGCCAGCGCCGGGAGAATACCTGGCTATGGCTACACCTTC.

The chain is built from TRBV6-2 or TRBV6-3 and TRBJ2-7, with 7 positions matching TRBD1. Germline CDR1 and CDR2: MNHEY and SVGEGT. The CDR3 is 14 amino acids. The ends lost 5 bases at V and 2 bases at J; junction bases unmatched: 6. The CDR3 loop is CASSATGATYEQYF. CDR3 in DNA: TGTGCCAGCAGTGCTACAGGGGCAACCTACGAGCAGTACTTC.